Presented here are 15 T cell receptor beta chains from one specimen sequenced in a study of cytomegalovirus exposure and HLA in healthy donors. TCRdb's copy holds only in-frame clones and misses some; the assay was immunoSEQ multiplex PCR. In the table there are some 79,000 clones, roughly 94% of which are singletons. The sequenced sample was PBMCs. Receptor source: a woman aged 18 to 35 in good health and CMV-seropositive.

CDR3 in DNA: TGTGCCAGCGGTCGGGGATCTGGGGCCAACGTCCTGACTTTC. This encodes CASGRGSGANVLTF. The chain combines TRBV7-9 with TRBJ2-6, with D possibly TRBD2 on 5 matching bases. Germline V CDR1 and CDR2: SEHNR, FQNEAQ (reference sequence). Between the trimmed V and J ends, which lost 8 bases and 1 base, there was a span of 9 bases. The CDR3 consists of 14 residues.

The rearrangement links TRBV2 to TRBJ2-7; D might be TRBD2 (7 bases). Trimming stripped 9 bases from V and 0 bases from J, with 12 bases between. CDR1 SNHLY and CDR2 FYNNEI come from the germline V gene. The CDR3 has 13 residues. The CDR3 loop is CARGRGVSYEQYF. The CDR3 nucleotides read TGTGCCAGGGGGAGGGGGGTCTCCTACGAGCAGTACTTC.

A single count supports this clone. The chain links TRBV28 to TRBJ1-2; 8 bases agree with TRBD1. The V segment lost 5 bases and the J segment 4 bases; nucleotides outside the gene matches: 6. Germline values: CDR1 MDHEN, CDR2 SYDVKM. The CDR3 is made up of 14 amino acids. The CDR3 spells CASSGDRLGYGYTF. The CDR3, as DNA: TGTGCCAGCAGTGGGGACAGGCTGGGCTATGGCTACACCTTC.

The chain joins TRBV7-2 to TRBJ1-1; D remains ambiguous. The CDR3 consists of 14 residues. Germline V lookup: CDR1 SGHTA, CDR2 FQGNSA. V lost 3 bases and J lost 3, with 11 bases in between. CDR3 sequence: CASSLPVRYTEAFF. The DNA of the CDR3 is TGTGCCAGCAGCTTGCCGGTGAGATACACTGAAGCTTTCTTT.

V is TRBV30 and J is TRBJ1-4; D not resolved. Germline V gene lookup returns CDR1 GTSNPN and CDR2 SVGIG (reference sequence). V lost 3 bases, J lost 0 bases, and 5 bases lay in between. The CDR3 totals 13 residues. The CDR3 sequence: CAWSAATNEKLFF. CDR3 nucleotides: TGTGCCTGGAGCGCAGCAACTAATGAAAAACTGTTTTTT.

V is TRBV27 and J is TRBJ1-1, with a possible D match to TRBD1 (5 bases). Trimming removed 4 bases from V and 5 bases from J, with 17 bases in between. The CDR3 covers 15 residues. Looked up from germline, CDR1 is MNHEY and CDR2 is SMNVEV (reference sequence). CDR3 region: CASSSQIGTGTEAFF. In DNA, the CDR3 is TGTGCCAGCAGTTCGCAGATTGGGACTGGAACTGAAGCTTTCTTT.

The DNA of the CDR3 is TGTGCCACCAGCAGAGGAGGGAGTAACTATGGCTACACCTTC. Protein sequence: CATSRGGSNYGYTF. The V call is TRBV15, the J call TRBJ1-2; D uncertain. Trimming took off 1 base at V and 1 base at J, with 7 bases between the two ends. CDR1 and CDR2 (germline): LNHNV, YYDKDF (reference sequence). The CDR3 covers 14 residues.

The chain has TRBV6-5 and TRBJ1-6; 7 bases match TRBD1. There are 15 residues in the CDR3. Trimming took 0 bases from V and 10 from J; bases not matched to a gene: 6. Germline CDR1 reads MNHEY; CDR2 reads SVGAGI. The CDR3 reads CASSYSPNRGSPLHF. DNA of the CDR3: TGTGCCAGCAGTTACTCGCCAAACAGGGGCTCACCCCTCCACTTT.

The CDR3 DNA is TGTGCCAGCAGCCAGGACTTCAATCAGGAGACCCAGTACTTC. It codes for CASSQDFNQETQYF. The chain combines TRBV7-9 with TRBJ2-5; a possible D gene is TRBD2 (5 bases). Germline assignment: CDR1 SEHNR and CDR2 FQNEAQ (reference sequence). There are 14 residues in the CDR3. V was shortened by 5 bases and J by 5 bases, with 15 bases between the two germline ends.

The chain combines TRBV27 with TRBJ2-1; 8 bases align to TRBD1. The germline gives CDR1 MNHEY, CDR2 SMNVEV (reference sequence). V was clipped by 2 bases and J by 8 bases; unmatched bases: 17. The CDR3 sequence is 18 residues long. CDR3 sequence: CASSLRAWSTGGIDEQFF. CDR3 coding DNA: TGTGCCAGCAGTTTAAGGGCCTGGTCCACAGGGGGTATCGATGAGCAGTTCTTC.

The V and J genes are TRBV15 and TRBJ1-2; 8 bases are a match to TRBD1. From germline, CDR1 is LNHNV and CDR2 YYDKDF (reference sequence). The trim removed 1 base at V and 5 bases at J, leaving 6 bases unmatched. CDR3 length equals 15 residues. DNA for the CDR3: TGTGCCACCAGCAGAGGGCAGGGGGCGTCTTATGGCTACACCTTC. Translated, it gives CATSRGQGASYGYTF.

This clone is a singleton in its sample. The rearrangement joins TRBV18 to TRBJ1-2; D not resolved. The CDR3 spans 16 residues. Germline V gene sequence: CDR1 KGHSH, CDR2 LQKENI. With 4 bases removed from V and 3 bases from J, the gap between germline ends came to 18 bases. DNA of the CDR3: TGTGCCAGCTCACTTAATCGACCTCCTGACTACTATGGCTACACCTTC. It specifies CASSLNRPPDYYGYTF.

The chain recombines TRBV29-1 with TRBJ2-7; 10 positions match TRBD1. The length of the CDR3 is 12 residues. Germline trimming cut 6 bases from V and 5 bases from J; bases unmatched to any gene: 4. Per the germline V gene, CDR1 is SQVTM and CDR2 is ANQGSEA. In nucleotides, the CDR3 is TGCAGCGTGCGGACAGGGGGGAACGAGCAGTACTTC. Protein product: CSVRTGGNEQYF.

The chain employs TRBV2 and TRBJ1-5, with a possible D match to TRBD1 (6 bases). The germline gives CDR1 SNHLY, CDR2 FYNNEI. Trimming pared 6 bases from V and 3 bases from J, leaving 15 bases between. This CDR3 region has 15 residues. The CDR3 sequence is CASRGAGGDNQPQHF. CDR3 DNA: TGTGCCAGCAGGGGGGCCGGGGGGGACAATCAGCCCCAGCATTTT.

V and J are TRBV11-2 and TRBJ2-5; 7 bases are a match to TRBD2. The V gene's germline CDR1 is SGHAT and CDR2 FQNNGV. The J segment lost 5 bases and the V segment lost 6 bases, leaving 15 bases of the junction unmatched. The CDR3 runs 16 residues. The DNA for the CDR3 is TGTGCCAGCAGTTCCACAAGTTGGGGGGGTGAGGAGACCCAGTACTTC. Encoded protein: CASSSTSWGGEETQYF.